This TCR beta chain derives from a study of cytomegalovirus exposure and HLA in healthy donors. About the research overall: In terms of ancestry, the Caucasian-associated cluster contained roughly four fifths of the 398 genotyped donors. The study's findings and limits: Follow-up analysis later connected one missense variant in DCLRE1C with trimming of TCR beta V- and J-genes. Some V segments, including TRBV6-2 and TRBV6-3, were excluded as indistinguishable.

With regard to this clone: The antigen remains unidentified.

Use of 60 Vbeta and 13 Jbeta primers characterized the PCR. Clones were sequenced by immunoSEQ multiplex PCR, and TCRdb holds only the in-frame ones, with some missing. The table has under 150,000 clones, approximately 80% seen once. Germline V CDR1 and CDR2: SGHTA, FQGNSA. This CDR3 region has 15 residues. V trimming: 5 bases; J trimming: 5 bases; junction bases outside the gene matches: 10. The chain joins TRBV7-2 to TRBJ2-5, with 8 bases fitting TRBD1. The sample was PBMCs. The TCR originated in a man younger than 30 in good health and CMV-seronegative. Here the CDR3 DNA reads TGTGCCAGCAGCCCTCGGACAGGGAGTGGCGAGACCCAGTACTTC. As protein: CASSPRTGSGETQYF. Complete variable domain (other parts from reference TRBV7-2 and TRBJ2-5): GAGVSQSPSNKVTEKGKDVELRCDPISGHTALYWYRQSLGQGLEFLIYFQGNSAPDKSGLPSDRFSAERTGGSVSTLTIQRTQQEDSAVYLCASSPRTGSGETQYFGPGTRLLVL.